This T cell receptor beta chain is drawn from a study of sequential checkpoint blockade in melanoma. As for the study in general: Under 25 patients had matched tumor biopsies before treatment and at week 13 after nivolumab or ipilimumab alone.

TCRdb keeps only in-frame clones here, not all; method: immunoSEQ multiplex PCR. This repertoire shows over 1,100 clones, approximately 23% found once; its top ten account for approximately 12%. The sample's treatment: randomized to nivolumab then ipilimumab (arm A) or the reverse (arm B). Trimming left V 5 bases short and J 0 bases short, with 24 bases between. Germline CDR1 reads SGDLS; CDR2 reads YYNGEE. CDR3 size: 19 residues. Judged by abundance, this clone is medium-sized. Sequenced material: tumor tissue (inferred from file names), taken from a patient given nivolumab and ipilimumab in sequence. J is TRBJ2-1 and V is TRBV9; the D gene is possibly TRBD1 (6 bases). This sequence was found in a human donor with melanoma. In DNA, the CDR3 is TGTGCCAGCAGTGAAAGTACCAGGGGCCAATTAAGCTCCTACAATGAGCAGTTCTTC. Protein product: CASSESTRGQLSSYNEQFF.